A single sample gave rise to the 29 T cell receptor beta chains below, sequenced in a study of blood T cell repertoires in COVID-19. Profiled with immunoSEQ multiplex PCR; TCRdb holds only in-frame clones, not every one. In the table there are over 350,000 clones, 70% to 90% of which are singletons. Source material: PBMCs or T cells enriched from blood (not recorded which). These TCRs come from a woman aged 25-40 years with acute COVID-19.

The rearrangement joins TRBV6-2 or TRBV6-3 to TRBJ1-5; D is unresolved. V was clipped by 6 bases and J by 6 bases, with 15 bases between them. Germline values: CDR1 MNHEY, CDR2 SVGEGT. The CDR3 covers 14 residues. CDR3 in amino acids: CASSDNLVGQPQHF. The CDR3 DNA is TGTGCCAGCAGCGACAACCTCGTCGGTCAGCCCCAGCATTTT.

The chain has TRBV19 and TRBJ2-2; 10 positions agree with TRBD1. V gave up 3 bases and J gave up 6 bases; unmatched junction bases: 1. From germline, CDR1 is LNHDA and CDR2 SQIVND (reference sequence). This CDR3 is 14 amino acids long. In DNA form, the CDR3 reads TGTGCCAGTAGTATTGGGACAGGGGCCGGGGAGCTGTTTTTT. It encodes CASSIGTGAGELFF. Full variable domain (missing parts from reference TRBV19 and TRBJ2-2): DGGITQSPKYLFRKEGQNVTLSCEQNLNHDAMYWYRQDPGQGLRLIYYSQIVNDFQKGDIAEGYSVSREKKESFPLTVTSAQKNPTAFYLCASSIGTGAGELFFGEGSRLTVL.

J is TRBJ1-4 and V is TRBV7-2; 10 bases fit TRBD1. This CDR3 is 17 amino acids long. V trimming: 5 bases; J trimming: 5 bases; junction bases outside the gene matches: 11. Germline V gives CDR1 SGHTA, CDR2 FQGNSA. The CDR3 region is CASSLLRPGQGNEKLFF. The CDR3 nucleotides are TGTGCCAGCAGCCTCCTTCGACCGGGACAGGGGAATGAAAAACTGTTTTTT.

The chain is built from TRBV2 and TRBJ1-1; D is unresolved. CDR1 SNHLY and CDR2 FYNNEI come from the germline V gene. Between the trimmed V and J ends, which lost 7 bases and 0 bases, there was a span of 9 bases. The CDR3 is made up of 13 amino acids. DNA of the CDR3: TGTGCCAGCAATTTACTGATGAACACTGAAGCTTTCTTT. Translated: CASNLLMNTEAFF.

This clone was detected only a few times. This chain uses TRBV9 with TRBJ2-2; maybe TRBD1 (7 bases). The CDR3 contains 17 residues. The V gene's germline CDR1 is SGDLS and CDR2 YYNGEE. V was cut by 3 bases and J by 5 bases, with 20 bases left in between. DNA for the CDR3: TGTGCCAGCAGCGAGCAACCCCAGGGGGGACGGACCGGGGAGCTGTTTTTT. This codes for CASSEQPQGGRTGELFF. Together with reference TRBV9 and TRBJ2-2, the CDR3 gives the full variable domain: DSGVTQTPKHLITATGQRVTLRCSPRSGDLSVYWYQQSLDQGLQFLIQYYNGEERAKGNILERFSAQQFPDLHSELNLSSLELGDSALYFCASSEQPQGGRTGELFFGEGSRLTVL.

The CDR3 spells CASSFGTGVSPLHF. As DNA, the CDR3 is TGTGCCAGCAGCTTCGGGACAGGGGTATCACCCCTCCACTTT. The chain has TRBV5-6 and TRBJ1-6; TRBD1 matches 10 bases. Germline V gives CDR1 SGHDT, CDR2 YYEEEE. The V and J ends lost 2 bases and 10 bases, in that order; junction bases with no gene match: 3. CDR3 length equals 14 residues.

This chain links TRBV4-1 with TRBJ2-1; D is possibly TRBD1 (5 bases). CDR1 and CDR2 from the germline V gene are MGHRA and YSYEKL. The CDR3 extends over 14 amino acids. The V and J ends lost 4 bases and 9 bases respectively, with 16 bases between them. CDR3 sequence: CASSPHDRTPEQFF. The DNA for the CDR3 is TGCGCCAGCAGCCCACACGACAGAACCCCTGAGCAGTTCTTC.

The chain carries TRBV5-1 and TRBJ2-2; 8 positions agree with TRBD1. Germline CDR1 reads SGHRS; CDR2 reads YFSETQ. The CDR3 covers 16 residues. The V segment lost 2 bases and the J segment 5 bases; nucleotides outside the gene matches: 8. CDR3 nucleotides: TGCGCCAGCAGCTTTAAGACAGGGGTGATTACCGGGGAGCTGTTTTTT. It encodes CASSFKTGVITGELFF.

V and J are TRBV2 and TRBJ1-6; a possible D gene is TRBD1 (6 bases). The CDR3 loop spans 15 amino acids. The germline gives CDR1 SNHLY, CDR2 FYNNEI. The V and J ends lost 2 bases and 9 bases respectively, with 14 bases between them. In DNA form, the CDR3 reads TGTGCCAGCAGTGAAAGTGGGCAGGGGAGTTCACCCCTCCACTTT. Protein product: CASSESGQGSSPLHF. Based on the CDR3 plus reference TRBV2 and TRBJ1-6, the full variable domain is EPEVTQTPSHQVTQMGQEVILRCVPISNHLYFYWYRQILGQKVEFLVSFYNNEISEKSEIFDDQFSVERPDGSNFTLKIRSTKLEDSAMYFCASSESGQGSSPLHFGNGTRLTVT.

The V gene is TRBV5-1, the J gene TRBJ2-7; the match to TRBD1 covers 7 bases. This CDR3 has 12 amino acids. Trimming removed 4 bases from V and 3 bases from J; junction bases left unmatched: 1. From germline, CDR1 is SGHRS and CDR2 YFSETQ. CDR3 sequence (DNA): TGCGCCAGCAGCCGACAGGGCTACGAGCAGTACTTC. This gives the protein CASSRQGYEQYF.

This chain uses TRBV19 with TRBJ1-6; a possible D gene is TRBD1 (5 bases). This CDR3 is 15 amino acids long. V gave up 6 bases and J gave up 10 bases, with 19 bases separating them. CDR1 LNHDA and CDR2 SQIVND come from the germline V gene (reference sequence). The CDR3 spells CASRRIQGIGSPLHF. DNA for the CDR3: TGTGCCAGTAGACGGATCCAGGGTATCGGGTCACCCCTCCACTTT.

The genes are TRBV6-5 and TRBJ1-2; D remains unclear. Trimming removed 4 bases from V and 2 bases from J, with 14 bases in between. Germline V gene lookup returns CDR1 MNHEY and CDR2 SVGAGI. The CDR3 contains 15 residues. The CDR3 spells CASSSILTGNYGYTF. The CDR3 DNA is TGTGCCAGCAGTTCCATTTTGACGGGGAACTATGGCTACACCTTC.

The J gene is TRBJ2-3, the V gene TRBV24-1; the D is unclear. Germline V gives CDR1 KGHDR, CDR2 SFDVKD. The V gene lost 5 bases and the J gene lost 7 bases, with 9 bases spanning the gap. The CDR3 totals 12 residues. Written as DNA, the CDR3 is TGTGCCACCAGTGCCGTGACAAATACGCAGTATTTT. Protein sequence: CATSAVTNTQYF.

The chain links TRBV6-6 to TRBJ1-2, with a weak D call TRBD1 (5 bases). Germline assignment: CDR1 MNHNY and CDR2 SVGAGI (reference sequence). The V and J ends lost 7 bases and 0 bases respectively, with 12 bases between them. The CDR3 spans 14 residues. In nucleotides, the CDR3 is TGTGCCAGCAACCTACAGGATTCTAACTATGGCTACACCTTC. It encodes CASNLQDSNYGYTF.

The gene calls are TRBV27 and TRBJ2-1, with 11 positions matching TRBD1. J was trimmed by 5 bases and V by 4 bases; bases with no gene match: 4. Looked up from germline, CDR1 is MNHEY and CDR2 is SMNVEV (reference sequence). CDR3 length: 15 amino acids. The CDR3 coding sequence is TGTGCCAGCAGTTACCGGGACAGGGGGAACAATGAGCAGTTCTTC. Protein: CASSYRDRGNNEQFF.

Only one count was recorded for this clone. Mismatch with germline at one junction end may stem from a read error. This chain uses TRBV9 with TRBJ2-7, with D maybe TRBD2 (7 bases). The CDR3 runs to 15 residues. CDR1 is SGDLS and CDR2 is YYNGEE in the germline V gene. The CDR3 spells CASSVGGGPSFEQYF. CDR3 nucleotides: TGTGCCAGCAGCGTAGGGGGGGGCCCTTCCTTCGAGCAGTACTTC.

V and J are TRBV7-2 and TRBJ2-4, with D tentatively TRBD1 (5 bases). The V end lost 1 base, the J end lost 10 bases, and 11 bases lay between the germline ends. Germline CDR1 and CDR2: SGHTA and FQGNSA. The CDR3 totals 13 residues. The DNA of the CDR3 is TGTGCCAGCAGCTTAGTTCTAGGGGTTATTCAGTACTTC. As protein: CASSLVLGVIQYF.

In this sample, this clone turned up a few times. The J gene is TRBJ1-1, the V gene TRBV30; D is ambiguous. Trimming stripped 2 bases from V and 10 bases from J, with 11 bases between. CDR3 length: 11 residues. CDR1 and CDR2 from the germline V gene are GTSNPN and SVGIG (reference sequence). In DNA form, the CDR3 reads TGTGCCTGGAGTATGGGCGGGGTAGCTTTCTTT. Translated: CAWSMGGVAFF. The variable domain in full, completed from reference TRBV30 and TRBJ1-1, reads SQTIHQWPATLVQPVGSPLSLECTVEGTSNPNLYWYRQAAGRGLQLLFYSVGIGQISSEVPQNLSASRPQDRQFILSSKKLLLSDSGFYLCAWSMGGVAFFGQGTRLTVV.

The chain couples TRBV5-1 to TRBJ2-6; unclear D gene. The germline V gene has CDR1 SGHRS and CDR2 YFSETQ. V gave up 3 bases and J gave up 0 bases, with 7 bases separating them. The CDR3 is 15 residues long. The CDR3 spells CASSSGSSGANVLTF. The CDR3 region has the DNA TGCGCCAGCAGCTCAGGAAGCTCTGGGGCCAACGTCCTGACTTTC.

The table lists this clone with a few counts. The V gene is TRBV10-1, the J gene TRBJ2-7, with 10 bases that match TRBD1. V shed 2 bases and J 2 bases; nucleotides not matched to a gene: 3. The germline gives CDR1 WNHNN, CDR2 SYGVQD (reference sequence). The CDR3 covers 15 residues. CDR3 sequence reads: CASSEIGTGAYEQYF. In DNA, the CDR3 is TGCGCCAGCAGTGAGATCGGGACAGGGGCCTACGAGCAGTACTTC.

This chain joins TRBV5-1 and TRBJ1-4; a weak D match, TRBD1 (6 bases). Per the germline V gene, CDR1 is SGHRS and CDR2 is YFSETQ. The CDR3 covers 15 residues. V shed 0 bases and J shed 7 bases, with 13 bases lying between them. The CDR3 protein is CASSLDGGRTEKLFF. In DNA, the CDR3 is TGCGCCAGCAGCTTGGATGGGGGCAGAACTGAAAAACTGTTTTTT.

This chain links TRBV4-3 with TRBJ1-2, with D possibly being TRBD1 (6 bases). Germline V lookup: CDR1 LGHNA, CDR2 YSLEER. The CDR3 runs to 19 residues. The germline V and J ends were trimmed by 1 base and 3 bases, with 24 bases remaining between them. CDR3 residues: CASSQANTGPTSPDYGYTF. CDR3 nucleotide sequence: TGCGCCAGCAGCCAAGCCAATACAGGGCCAACGTCCCCCGACTATGGCTACACCTTC.

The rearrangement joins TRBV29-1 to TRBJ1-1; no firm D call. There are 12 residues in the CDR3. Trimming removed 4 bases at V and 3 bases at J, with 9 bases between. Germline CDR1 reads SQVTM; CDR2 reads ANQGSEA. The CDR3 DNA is TGCAGCGTTGGTCCGAGGGACACTGAAGCTTTCTTT. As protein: CSVGPRDTEAFF. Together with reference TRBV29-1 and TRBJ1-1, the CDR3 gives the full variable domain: SAVISQKPSRDICQRGTSLTIQCQVDSQVTMMFWYRQQPGQSLTLIATANQGSEATYESGFVIDKFPISRPNLTFSTLTVSNMSPEDSSIYLCSVGPRDTEAFFGQGTRLTVV.

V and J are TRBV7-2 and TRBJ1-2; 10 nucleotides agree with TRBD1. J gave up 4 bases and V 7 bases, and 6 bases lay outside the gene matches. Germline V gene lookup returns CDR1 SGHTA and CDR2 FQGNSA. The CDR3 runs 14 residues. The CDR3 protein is CASTRQGASYGYTF. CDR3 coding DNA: TGTGCCAGCACGAGACAGGGGGCGAGCTATGGCTACACCTTC.

In DNA form, the CDR3 reads TGTGCCAGCAGTGAATTACAGGGGGCGCGCTACGAGCAGTACTTC. Protein sequence: CASSELQGARYEQYF. The V and J genes are TRBV6-1 and TRBJ2-7; 9 nucleotides line up with TRBD1. V lost 2 bases, J lost 3 bases, and 5 bases stayed unmatched. This CDR3 spans 15 amino acids. Germline CDR1 and CDR2: MNHNS and SASEGT.

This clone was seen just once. For the CDR3, the DNA is TGCGCCAGCATCGAATCTGGACAGGCCACGAACACCGGGGAGCTGTTTTTT. Its protein is CASIESGQATNTGELFF. The chain joins TRBV5-1 to TRBJ2-2; TRBD1 matches 7 bases. Germline loops: CDR1 SGHRS, CDR2 YFSETQ. V shed 6 bases, J shed 0 bases, and the junction held 11 bases outside the gene matches. The CDR3 sequence is 17 residues long.

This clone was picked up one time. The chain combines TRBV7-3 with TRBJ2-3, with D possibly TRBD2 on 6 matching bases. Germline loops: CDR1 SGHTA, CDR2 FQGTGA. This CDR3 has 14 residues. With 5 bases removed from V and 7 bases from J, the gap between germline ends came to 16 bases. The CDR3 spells CASSAAGGSYTQYF. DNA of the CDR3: TGTGCCAGCAGCGCCGCCGGGGGTAGCTATACGCAGTATTTT.

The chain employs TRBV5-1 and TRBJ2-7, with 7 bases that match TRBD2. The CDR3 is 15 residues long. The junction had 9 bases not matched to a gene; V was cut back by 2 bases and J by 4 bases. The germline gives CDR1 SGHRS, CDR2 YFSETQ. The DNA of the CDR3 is TGCGCCAGCAGCTTTCTGGTCGGGGGGATTTACGAGCAGTACTTC. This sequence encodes CASSFLVGGIYEQYF.

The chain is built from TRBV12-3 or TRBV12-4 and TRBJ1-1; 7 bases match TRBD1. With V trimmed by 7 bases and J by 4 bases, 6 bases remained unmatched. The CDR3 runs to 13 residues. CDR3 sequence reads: CASTSTGFTEAFF. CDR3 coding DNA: TGTGCCAGCACATCGACAGGGTTCACTGAAGCTTTCTTT.